The 21 T cell receptor beta chains below all came from one sample that was sequenced in a study of blood T cell repertoires in COVID-19. Data came from immunoSEQ multiplex PCR; TCRdb stores just in-frame clones and leaves some out. The profile covers about 340,000 clones, with roughly 90% appearing a single time and 6% to 8% taken by the ten largest. The specimen sequenced was peripheral blood. These receptors were obtained from a woman in her seventies with COVID-19, enrolled during active disease.

The chain combines TRBV11-3 with TRBJ2-2; 8 nucleotides agree with TRBD2. J lost 8 bases, V lost 5 bases, and 13 bases had no gene match. CDR3 length: 16 amino acids. Per the germline V gene, CDR1 is SGHNT and CDR2 is YENEEA. CDR3 nucleotides: TGTGCCAGCAGCCGAACGACCCGGGGGGGTGCAGGGGAGCTGTTTTTT. It specifies CASSRTTRGGAGELFF.

Written as DNA, the CDR3 is TGTGCCAGCAAACAGACAGGGGTTGGGACTGAAGCTTTCTTT. The encoded protein is CASKQTGVGTEAFF. The rearrangement uses TRBV6-5 and TRBJ1-1, with 8 bases fitting TRBD1. With V trimmed by 7 bases and J by 5 bases, 9 bases remained unmatched. Looked up from germline, CDR1 is MNHEY and CDR2 is SVGAGI. The CDR3 sequence is 14 residues long.

The rearrangement links TRBV28 to TRBJ2-5, with D perhaps matching TRBD1 (6 bases). CDR1 and CDR2 (germline): MDHEN, SYDVKM. V shed 10 bases and J shed 7 bases, with 25 bases lying between them. This CDR3 has 15 residues. The CDR3, as DNA: TGTGCCACCTGCCCTTGGACAGCCCCGGACGGGACCCAGTACTTC. Translation: CATCPWTAPDGTQYF.

The genes are TRBV4-1 and TRBJ2-1; 10 nucleotides align to TRBD1. Losses at the gene ends were 1 base for V and 9 bases for J; bases not matched to a gene: 15. The CDR3 loop spans 18 amino acids. The V gene's germline CDR1 is MGHRA and CDR2 YSYEKL. In DNA, the CDR3 is TGCGCCAGCAGCCAAGCCGAGATTGCCGGGACAGGGGTAGGTGAGCAGTTCTTC. As protein: CASSQAEIAGTGVGEQFF.

This clone was seen just once. The chain joins TRBV5-4 to TRBJ1-2; D remains unclear. CDR1 SGHNT and CDR2 YYREEE come from the germline V gene (reference sequence). This CDR3 contains 16 residues. Trimming pared 0 bases from V and 3 bases from J, leaving 15 bases between. The CDR3 DNA follows: TGTGCCAGCAGCTTGGCCACGTCCCGCAGTGACTATGGCTACACCTTC. It yields the protein CASSLATSRSDYGYTF.

V gene TRBV21-1 combines with J gene TRBJ2-3; the listed D gene, TRBD1, was not tested against the DNA. TRBV21-1 counts as a pseudogene. The CDR3 is 17 amino acids. This CDR3 reads CASSRTGVGSDTDTQYF. The CDR3 DNA is TGTGCCAGCAGCAGGACAGGGGTGGGATCTGACACAGATACGCAGTATTTT.

This clone showed up just once. The chain combines TRBV5-1 with TRBJ1-1, with TRBD1 matching 8 bases. After removal of 4 bases from V and 4 bases from J, the junction contained 6 bases not matched to a gene. The CDR3 has 14 residues. Germline V gene sequence: CDR1 SGHRS, CDR2 YFSETQ. The CDR3 sequence: CASSAQGGSTEAFF. The CDR3 DNA reads as TGCGCCAGCAGCGCACAGGGGGGAAGCACTGAAGCTTTCTTT.

The chain employs TRBV21-1 and TRBJ1-4; TRBD1, the D gene given by the table, was not confirmed from the DNA. TRBV21-1 is tagged as a pseudogene. This CDR3 spans 18 amino acids. Here the CDR3 DNA reads TGTGCCAGCAGCAAAGTCGCAGGGGGCAGATCAACTAATGAAAAACTGTTTTTT. Translated, it gives CASSKVAGGRSTNEKLFF.

This clone was recorded only once. The V gene is TRBV4-1, the J gene TRBJ1-4, with D unresolved. The germline CDR1 and CDR2 sequences are MGHRA and YSYEKL. The CDR3 is 14 residues long. V lost 4 bases to trimming and J lost 0 bases, with 6 bases between them. Here the CDR3 DNA reads TGCGCCAGCAGCCCACAATCAACTAATGAAAAACTGTTTTTT. It yields the protein CASSPQSTNEKLFF.

V is TRBV29-1 and J is TRBJ2-3; 10 bases line up with TRBD2. The CDR3 has 15 residues. The J segment lost 1 base and the V segment lost 4 bases, leaving 5 bases of the junction unmatched. Germline CDR1 is SQVTM and CDR2 is ANQGSEA. The DNA for the CDR3 is TGCAGCGTTGGGGCGAGCGGGGGGGGCACAGATACGCAGTATTTT. This translates into CSVGASGGGTDTQYF.

The chain couples TRBV14 to TRBJ1-6, with D perhaps TRBD1 (6 bases). Germline lookup yields CDR1 SGHDN and CDR2 FVKESK. V lost 2 bases, J lost 6 bases, and 11 bases lay in between. CDR3 length: 15 residues. As DNA, the CDR3 is TGTGCCAGCAGCCAATGGGACACCATTAATTCACCCCTCCACTTT. This gives the protein CASSQWDTINSPLHF.

The chain has TRBV3-1 (or the pseudogene TRBV3-2) and TRBJ2-7; 10 positions match TRBD2. V dropped 5 bases and J dropped 3; count of bases not matched to a gene: 7. Germline assignment: CDR1 LGHDT and CDR2 YNNKEL (reference sequence). The CDR3 spans 15 residues. CDR3 DNA: TGTGCCAGCAGCTCCCGACTAGCGGGTTACTACGAGCAGTACTTC. Residues: CASSSRLAGYYEQYF.

This clone was recorded once. The chain joins TRBV30 to TRBJ2-5; 8 positions match TRBD2. In germline, CDR1 is GTSNPN, CDR2 SVGIG (reference sequence). J lost 6 bases, V lost 3 bases, and 6 bases had no gene match. The CDR3 runs 13 residues. CDR3 protein: CAWRLGGAKTQYF. Here the CDR3 DNA reads TGTGCCTGGAGGCTCGGGGGGGCCAAGACCCAGTACTTC.

The chain recombines TRBV5-1 with TRBJ2-5; weak D call: TRBD2 (6 bases). In germline, CDR1 is SGHRS, CDR2 YFSETQ. V lost 1 base to trimming and J lost 4 bases, with 11 bases between them. The CDR3 consists of 14 residues. This CDR3 reads CASSLRERRETQYF. In DNA form, the CDR3 reads TGCGCCAGCAGCTTGCGGGAGAGGCGAGAGACCCAGTACTTC. Looking up the rest from reference TRBV5-1 and TRBJ2-5 gives the full variable domain: KAGVTQTPRYLIKTRGQQVTLSCSPISGHRSVSWYQQTPGQGLQFLFEYFSETQRNKGNFPGRFSGRQFSNSRSEMNVSTLELGDSALYLCASSLRERRETQYFGPGTRLLVL.

V is TRBV12-3 or TRBV12-4 and J is TRBJ1-5; the D is unclear. This CDR3 has 13 residues. Between the trimmed V and J ends, which lost 5 bases and 3 bases, there was a span of 8 bases. As DNA, the CDR3 is TGTGCCAGCAGTCCGGGGTCCAATCAGCCCCAGCATTTT. It is translated as CASSPGSNQPQHF.

The chain links TRBV6-5 to TRBJ1-2; TRBD1 matches at 7 bases. The CDR3 covers 14 residues. The germline V gene encodes CDR1 MNHEY and CDR2 SVGAGI. Trimming took 7 bases from V and 6 from J; bases not matched to a gene: 11. CDR3 loop: CASNRQGGSDGYTF. DNA for the CDR3: TGTGCCAGCAACCGACAGGGCGGTTCGGATGGCTACACCTTC.

This clone appeared a single time. The chain is built from TRBV13 and TRBJ1-4; no reliable D call. The ends were cut back, 0 bases at V and 8 bases at J, with 7 bases in the middle. The CDR3 is made up of 13 amino acids. The V gene's germline CDR1 is PRHDT and CDR2 FYEKMQ (reference sequence). For the CDR3, the DNA is TGTGCCAGCAGCTTAGGGGCGGGGGAAAAACTGTTTTTT. Residues: CASSLGAGEKLFF.

Comment on this clone: An end of the junction does not agree with germline; a read error may underlie this. The chain uses TRBV7-9 and TRBJ2-5; D unclear. The CDR3 spans 11 residues. Germline V gene sequence: CDR1 SEHNR, CDR2 FQNEAQ (reference sequence). CDR3 sequence: CASTIGEAQYF. CDR3 coding DNA: TGTGCCAGCACCATAGGAGAGGCCCAGTACTTC.

Regarding this clone: This may be a read error, as it is one base from a much larger clone. This chain links TRBV3-1 (or the pseudogene TRBV3-2) with TRBJ2-5; TRBD2 matches at 9 bases. V was clipped by 5 bases and J by 6 bases; unmatched bases: 10. The germline V gene has CDR1 LGHDT and CDR2 YNNKEL (reference sequence). The CDR3 runs 15 residues. The CDR3 loop reads CASSTGASGVKTQYF. CDR3 coding DNA: TGTGCCAGCAGCACGGGCGCTAGCGGGGTAAAGACCCAGTACTTC.

The chain recombines TRBV5-1 with TRBJ1-3; TRBD1 might be the D (5 bases). The CDR3 runs to 15 residues. V was shortened by 4 bases and J by 0 bases, with 11 bases between the two germline ends. Germline CDR1 is SGHRS and CDR2 is YFSETQ. CDR3 residues: CASSMDTSSGNTIYF. The CDR3 DNA is TGCGCCAGCAGCATGGACACCAGCTCTGGAAACACCATATATTTT.

This chain connects TRBV5-1 to TRBJ2-7, with TRBD1 matching 8 bases. Trimming cost V 0 bases and J 0 bases; bases outside gene matches: 2. This CDR3 has 15 amino acids. Germline CDR1 reads SGHRS; CDR2 reads YFSETQ. CDR3 bases: TGCGCCAGCAGCTTGGGGCAGGGGGCCTCCTACGAGCAGTACTTC. Encoded protein: CASSLGQGASYEQYF.